This TCR beta chain came from a study of OX40 agonist ivuxolimab in advanced cancers. The study in broad terms: Ivuxolimab, which targeted the costimulatory receptor OX40 (CD134), was an agonistic, fully human IgG2 monoclonal antibody. Three dose-escalation patients achieved partial responses, one with hepatocellular carcinoma and two with cutaneous melanoma. The point of sequencing TCRbeta in the periphery was to test whether ivuxolimab changed TCR sequence diversity and drove clonal T-cell expansion. Intravenous ivuxolimab was administered to patients every 2 weeks at six dose levels: 0.01, 0.1, 0.3, 1.5, 3 and 10 mg/kg. The paper covers the monotherapy dose-escalation part of the phase I ivuxolimab trial, which included N = 52 patients. In the dose-escalation cohort, around 80% of patients were male, and the mean age was 60 years with a range of roughly 20 to 79. Patients were allowed to have had prior anti-PD-1, anti-PD-L1 or anti-CTLA-4 therapy, and approximately 40% of the dose-escalation patients had previously received checkpoint inhibitors. Of the approximately 50 dose-escalation patients, hepatocellular carcinoma was present in about 20, melanoma in around 15, renal cell carcinoma in 9 and head and neck cancer in 9. Beyond this particular receptor, the publication reports: In the 0.1-3.0 mg/kg groups, partial responders had among the lowest normalized peripheral clonal expansion, particularly in CD8+ T cells. At doses of 0.1 to 3.0 mg/kg, clonal expansion of both CD4+ and CD8+ blood T cells was observed from baseline to week 6. Antigen specificity was not determined for the clonally expanded peripheral T cells. Low levels of normalized T-cell clonal expansion were also seen in some nonresponding patients. After ivuxolimab, more expanded clones were found on average in CD8+ T cells than in CD4+ T cells.

To sequence the TCRbeta CDR3 region, genomic DNA was isolated from the sorted cells. The immunoSEQ Assay was used to sequence the TCRbeta CDR3 regions. Imported from immuneACCESS, the table was reduced by TCRdb to in-frame sequences with V and J called. These copies leave out some clones; in studies compared against another copy, an unresolved V gene accounts for under half, and the cause of the remainder is not known. A total of 63,000 or so clones appear in this sample, about four fifths of them only once. The ten largest clones capture over 0.95% of the sample. Comment on this clone: Its binding antigen is unknown. No much larger clone exists at a distance of one base, and base qualities are not known.

V loses 6 bases at its end and J loses 4 bases; junction bases beyond the gene matches: 4. CDR1 and CDR2 were assigned from the germline V gene as ENHRY and SYGVKD. The CDR3 holds 13 amino acids from the cysteine to the phenylalanine. CDR3 DNA is the only sequence kept; it has 39 bases, read in frame from the first base. Patients with autoimmune disease history or receiving systemic immunosuppression were excluded from the trial. Peripheral blood for TCR sequencing was collected from all dose cohorts at baseline, on cycle 4 day 1, and on cycle 7 day 1. The samples were drawn from a first-in-human, open-label, multicenter phase I dose-escalation trial of ivuxolimab. Adults with locally advanced or metastatic head and neck squamous cell, hepatocellular, melanoma or renal cell carcinoma were enrolled in the trial. Before TCR sequencing, CD4+ T cells and CD8+ T cells from peripheral blood were sorted into separate populations.

The V and J genes are TRBV10-3 and TRBJ1-1; TRBD1 matches 8 bases in the middle. The sample consisted of CD4+ or CD8+ T cells sorted from blood, taken in a trial of the OX40 agonist ivuxolimab. This receptor was taken from an adult with an advanced solid tumor such as melanoma, head and neck, liver or kidney cancer. The CDR3 protein sequence reads: CAIRDRDSTEAFF. In nucleotide form, the sequence is TGTGCCATCAGGGACAGGGACAGCACTGAAGCTTTCTTT.